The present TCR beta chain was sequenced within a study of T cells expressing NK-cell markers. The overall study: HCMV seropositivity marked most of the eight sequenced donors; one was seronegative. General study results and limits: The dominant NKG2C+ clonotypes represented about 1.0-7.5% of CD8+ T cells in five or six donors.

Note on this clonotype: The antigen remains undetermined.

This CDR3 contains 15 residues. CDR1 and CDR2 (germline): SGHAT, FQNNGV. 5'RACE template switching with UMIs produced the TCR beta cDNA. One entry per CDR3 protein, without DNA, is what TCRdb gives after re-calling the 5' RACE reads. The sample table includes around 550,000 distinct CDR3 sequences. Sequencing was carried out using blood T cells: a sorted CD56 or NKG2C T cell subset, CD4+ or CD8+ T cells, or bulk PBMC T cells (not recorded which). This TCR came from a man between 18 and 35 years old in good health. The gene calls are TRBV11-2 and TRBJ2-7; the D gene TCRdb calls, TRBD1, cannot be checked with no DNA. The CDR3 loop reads CASSLVGGNGNEQYF.